This TCR beta chain was sequenced during a study of OX40 agonist ivuxolimab in advanced cancers. Study background: Ivuxolimab is an agonistic anti-OX40 (CD134) antibody, and patients were treated with it. Eligibility rules accepted prior anti-PD-1, anti-PD-L1 or anti-CTLA-4 therapy, and 35% to 40% had some. Two patients with cutaneous melanoma and one with hepatocellular carcinoma, three in total, showed partial responses.

Some clones are missing from TCRdb's copy, which holds only in-frame ones; the method was immunoSEQ multiplex PCR. The sample records 65,000 to 70,000 clones, around 86% being singletons. The clonotype originates from an adult with an advanced solid tumor such as melanoma, head and neck, liver or kidney cancer. The sequencing here drew on CD4+ or CD8+ T cells sorted from blood, taken in a trial of the OX40 agonist ivuxolimab.

The CDR3 spells CASSPSVGGQYF. In nucleotides, the CDR3 is TGTGCCAGCAGCCCCTCGGTCGGAGGGCAGTACTTC. The V and J genes are TRBV14 and TRBJ2-7; weak D call: TRBD2 (5 bases). This CDR3 has 12 residues. V was shortened by 4 bases and J by 9 bases, with 13 bases between the two germline ends. The germline V gene has CDR1 SGHDN and CDR2 FVKESK.